This TCR beta chain was retrieved from a study of Ad26.COV2.S vaccination and SARS-CoV-2 variants. CDR1 is SGHTA and CDR2 is FQGNSA in the germline V gene. V lost 2 bases and J lost 5, with 12 bases in between. The CDR3 runs to 14 residues. As for treatment: 15 to 20 received Ad26.COV2.S at low or high dose, single or two shots; 5 received placebo; per-sample allocation not given. Each sample was drawn 63 days after the first injection (of vaccine or placebo). The shot given was an Ad26 vector that makes Wuhan-strain SARS-CoV-2 spike. Sequencing used immunoSEQ multiplex PCR; TCRdb keeps in-frame clones, though not all of them. The sample contains about 350,000 clones, roughly 81% of which appear only once.

The sample was peripheral blood, taken in a trial of Ad26.COV2.S vaccine versus placebo. V and J are TRBV7-2 and TRBJ1-2; D perhaps matches TRBD1 (5 bases). The sequence was obtained from a person between 18 and 59 years old who received the Ad26.COV2.S COVID-19 vaccine or a placebo. CDR3 nucleotides: TGTGCCAGCAGCTTACGGGACGCTTTGTATGGCTACACCTTC. It encodes CASSLRDALYGYTF.